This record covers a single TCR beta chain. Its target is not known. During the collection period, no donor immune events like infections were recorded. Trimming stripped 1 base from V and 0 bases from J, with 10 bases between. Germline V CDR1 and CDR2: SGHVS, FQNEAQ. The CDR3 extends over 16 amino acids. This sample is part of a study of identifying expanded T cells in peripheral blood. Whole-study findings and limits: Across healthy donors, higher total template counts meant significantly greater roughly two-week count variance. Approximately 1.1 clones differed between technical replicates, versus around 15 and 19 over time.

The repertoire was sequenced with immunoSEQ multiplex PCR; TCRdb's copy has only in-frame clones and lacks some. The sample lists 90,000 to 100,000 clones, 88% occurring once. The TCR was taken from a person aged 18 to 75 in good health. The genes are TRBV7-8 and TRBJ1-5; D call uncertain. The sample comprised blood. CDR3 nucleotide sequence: TGTGCCAGCAGCTTAGGCCCCGTTTATAGCAATCAGCCCCAGCATTTT. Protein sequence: CASSLGPVYSNQPQHF.